Listed below are T cell receptor beta chains from one sample, sequenced in a study of metastatic and nonmetastatic thyroid tumors. TCRdb reprocessed the PCR reads using MiXCR. The table has approximately 38,000 clones, around 17% seen once. Sequenced: blood. These receptors were obtained from a female donor with papillary thyroid cancer or a benign thyroid nodule (not recorded which). Some clones in this sample may be carry-over from other donors' samples. Both conserved end residues are part of each CDR3. A D gene is named only where the DNA matches it firmly. The size of a clone is reported for some rows only, either as once, few or many, or as a class for expanded clones.

j_call clone_size d_call v_call cdr3_length cdr3_aa cdr3_nt
TRBJ1-3 many - TRBV10-3 18 CAIKKGRTQNRAGNTIYF TGTGCCATCAAGAAGGGACGGACACAGAATAGAGCGGGAAACACCATATATTTT
TRBJ2-7 many TRBD1 TRBV20-1 12 CSARQGISEQYF TGCAGTGCTCGACAGGGGATCTCCGAGCAGTACTTC
TRBJ2-7 many - TRBV19 15 CASSSRGRSPYEQYF TGTGCCAGTAGTTCCCGGGGCCGTAGCCCCTACGAGCAGTATTTC
TRBJ2-2 - - TRBV12-5 15 CASGLSGGNTGELFF TGTGCTAGTGGTTTGAGCGGTGGGAACACCGGGGAGCTGTTTTTT
TRBJ1-4 many - TRBV11-1 13 CASSSNGIEKLFF TGTGCCAGCAGCTCGAACGGGATTGAAAAACTGTTTTTT
TRBJ2-5 many - TRBV27 13 CASSSGNGETQYF TGTGCCAGCAGTTCGGGGAACGGAGAGACCCAGTACTTC
TRBJ1-6 few TRBD1 TRBV12-3/TRBV12-4 15 CASTLGKGADSPLHF TGTGCCAGCACACTAGGGAAGGGGGCAGATTCACCCCTCCACTTT
TRBJ1-5 many - TRBV27 15 CASSLALGDNQPQHF TGTGCCAGCAGTTTAGCCCTTGGGGACAATCAGCCCCAGCATTTT
TRBJ2-5 - - TRBV20-1 12 CSARDLKGTQYF TGCAGTGCTAGAGACCTAAAGGGGACCCAGTACTTC
TRBJ2-1 many TRBD2 TRBV11-3 15 CASSFEIAGYNEQFF TGTGCCAGCAGCTTCGAGATAGCGGGCTACAATGAGCAGTTCTTC
TRBJ2-1 many - TRBV3-1 15 CASSQDNPIASEQFF TGTGCCAGCAGCCAAGATAACCCAATTGCCTCAGAGCAGTTCTTC
TRBJ1-2 - - TRBV14 14 CASSQEITGFGYTF TGTGCCAGCAGCCAAGAAATCACAGGATTTGGCTACACCTTC
TRBJ1-2 many - TRBV28 16 CASSLGHVGANYGYTF TGTGCCAGCAGTTTGGGTCACGTGGGGGCTAACTATGGCTACACCTTC
TRBJ1-1 - - TRBV27 13 CASILRESTEAFF TGTGCCAGCATTTTACGTGAGAGCACTGAAGCTTTCTTT
TRBJ2-7 many - TRBV4-1 13 CASSPPGVYEQYF TGCGCCAGCAGCCCCCCGGGCGTCTACGAGCAGTACTTC
TRBJ2-1 - - TRBV27 15 CASSLGGRCHNEQFF TGTGCCAGCAGCCTAGGAGGGAGGTGCCACAATGAGCAGTTCTTC
TRBJ2-2 - TRBD2 TRBV28 17 CASSPTPGGPGTVELSF TGTGCCAGTAGTCCCACACCGGGAGGGCCGGGCACCGTGGAGCTGTCTTTT
TRBJ1-1 - - TRBV12-3/TRBV12-4 16 CASSLLVWGLNTEAFF TGTGCCAGCAGTTTATTGGTTTGGGGGTTGAACACTGAAGCTTTCTTT
TRBJ2-2 - TRBD2 TRBV20-1 15 CSALISGGATGELFF TGCAGTGCCCTAATTAGCGGGGGGGCAACCGGGGAGCTGTTTTTT
TRBJ2-5 many - TRBV20-1 16 CSARSPGTPLRETQYF TGCAGTGCTAGATCCCCCGGGACCCCCCTAAGGGAGACCCAGTACTTC
TRBJ2-1 many - TRBV6-1 15 CASRRTGSSYNEQFF TGTGCCAGCAGGCGAACAGGTAGCTCCTACAATGAGCAGTTCTTC
TRBJ2-5 many TRBD2 TRBV2 16 CASSLGTSGRRETQYF TGTGCCAGCAGTCTAGGGACTAGCGGAAGGAGGGAGACCCAGTACTTC
TRBJ2-7 few - TRBV24-1 16 CATINYRVNWLNEQYF TGTGCCACCATTAATTACAGGGTAAATTGGCTCAACGAGCAGTACTTC
TRBJ2-1 many - TRBV24-1 11 CATSSTYEQFF TGTGCCACCAGTTCAACGTATGAGCAGTTCTTC
TRBJ1-1 few - TRBV2 14 CASGEEVWNTEAFF TGTGCCAGCGGTGAGGAAGTATGGAACACTGAAGCTTTCTTT
TRBJ2-1 many TRBD1 TRBV11-2 15 CASSRARGQGNEQFF TGTGCCAGCAGCCGTGCTAGAGGACAGGGGAATGAGCAGTTCTTC
TRBJ2-3 many TRBD2 TRBV20-1 15 CSARRGGRSTDTQYF TGCAGTGCTAGGAGGGGCGGGAGGTCCACAGATACGCAGTATTTT
TRBJ1-2 few - TRBV28 18 CASMPCSNFNPRDYGYTF TGTGCCAGCATGCCCTGTAGTAATTTCAACCCTAGGGACTATGGCTACACCTTC
TRBJ1-2 - - TRBV6-6 13 CASSYSGGYGYTF TGTGCCAGCAGTTATAGTGGGGGATATGGCTACACCTTC
TRBJ1-4 many TRBD1 TRBV19 17 CASSTDRGHATNEKLFF TGTGCCAGTAGTACCGACAGGGGGCACGCAACTAATGAAAAACTGTTTTTT